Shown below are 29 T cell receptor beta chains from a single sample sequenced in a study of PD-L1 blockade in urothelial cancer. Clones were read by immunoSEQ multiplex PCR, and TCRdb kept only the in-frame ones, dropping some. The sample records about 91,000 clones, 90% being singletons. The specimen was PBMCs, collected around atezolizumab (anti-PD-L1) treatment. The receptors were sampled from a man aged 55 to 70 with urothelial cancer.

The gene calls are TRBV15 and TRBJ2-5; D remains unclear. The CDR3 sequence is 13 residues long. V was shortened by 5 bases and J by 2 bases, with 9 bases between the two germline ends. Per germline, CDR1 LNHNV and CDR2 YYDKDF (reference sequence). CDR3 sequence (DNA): TGTGCCACCAGCGGGCAGGCTCAAGAGACCCAGTACTTC. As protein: CATSGQAQETQYF.

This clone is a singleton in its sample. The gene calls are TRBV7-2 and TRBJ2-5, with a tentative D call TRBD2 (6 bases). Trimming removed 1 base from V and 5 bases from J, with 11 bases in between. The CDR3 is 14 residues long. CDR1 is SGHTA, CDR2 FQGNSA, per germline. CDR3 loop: CASSLVGGRETQYF. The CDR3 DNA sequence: TGTGCCAGCAGCTTAGTCGGGGGACGCGAGACCCAGTACTTC.

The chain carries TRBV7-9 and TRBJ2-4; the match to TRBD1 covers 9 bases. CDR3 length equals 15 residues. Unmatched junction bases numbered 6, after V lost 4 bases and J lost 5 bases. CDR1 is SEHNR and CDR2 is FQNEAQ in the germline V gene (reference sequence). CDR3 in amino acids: CASSSPGQGENIQYF. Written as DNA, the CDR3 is TGTGCCAGCAGCTCACCGGGACAGGGCGAAAACATTCAGTACTTC.

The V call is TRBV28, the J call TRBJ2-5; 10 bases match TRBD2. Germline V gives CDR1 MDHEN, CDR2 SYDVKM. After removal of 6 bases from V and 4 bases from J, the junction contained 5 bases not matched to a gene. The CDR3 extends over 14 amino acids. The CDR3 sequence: CASRASGSRETQYF. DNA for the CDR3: TGTGCCAGCAGGGCTAGCGGGAGTAGAGAGACCCAGTACTTC.

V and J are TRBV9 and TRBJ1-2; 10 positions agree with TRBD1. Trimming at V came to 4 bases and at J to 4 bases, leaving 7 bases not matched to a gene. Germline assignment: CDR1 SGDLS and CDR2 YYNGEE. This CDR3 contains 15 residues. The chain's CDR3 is CASSLRQGASYGYTF. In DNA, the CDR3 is TGTGCCAGCAGCCTCCGACAGGGGGCTAGCTATGGCTACACCTTC.

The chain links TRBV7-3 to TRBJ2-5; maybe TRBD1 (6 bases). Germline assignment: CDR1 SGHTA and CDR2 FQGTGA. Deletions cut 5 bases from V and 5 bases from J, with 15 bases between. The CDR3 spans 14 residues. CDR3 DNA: TGTGCCAGCAGCCTACATGGGGGCATGGAGACCCAGTACTTC. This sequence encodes CASSLHGGMETQYF.

CDR3 coding DNA: TGTGCCAGTAGTATAGACACAGGGGGCCGGCGGTTCTTC. Protein product: CASSIDTGGRRFF. V gene TRBV19 combines with J gene TRBJ2-1; 9 nucleotides line up with TRBD1. Germline V gene sequence: CDR1 LNHDA, CDR2 SQIVND (reference sequence). The CDR3 sequence is 13 residues long. Trimming took 0 bases from V and 15 from J; bases not matched to a gene: 6.

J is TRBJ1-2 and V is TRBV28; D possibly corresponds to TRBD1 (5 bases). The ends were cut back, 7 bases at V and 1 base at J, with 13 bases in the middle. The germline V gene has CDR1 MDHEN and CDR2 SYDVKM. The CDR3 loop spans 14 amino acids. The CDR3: CASTWGGSNYGYTF. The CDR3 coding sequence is TGTGCCAGCACCTGGGGCGGGAGTAACTATGGCTACACCTTC.

In DNA form, the CDR3 reads TGCGCCAGCAGCCAACTTCGAACAGGGCCTACCTACGAGCAGTACTTC. Protein product: CASSQLRTGPTYEQYF. V gene TRBV4-1 combines with J gene TRBJ2-7, with a tentative D call TRBD1 (6 bases). This CDR3 is 16 amino acids long. Germline CDR1 reads MGHRA; CDR2 reads YSYEKL. V lost 2 bases to trimming and J lost 2 bases, with 16 bases between them.

The CDR3 spells CASSLSQGLEQYF. The CDR3 DNA is TGTGCCAGCAGCCTATCACAGGGGCTCGAGCAGTACTTC. The J gene is TRBJ2-7, the V gene TRBV28; TRBD1 agrees at 7 bases. This CDR3 has 13 amino acids. The ends lost 6 bases at V and 6 bases at J; junction bases unmatched: 8. Germline V gene data show CDR1 as MDHEN and CDR2 as SYDVKM.

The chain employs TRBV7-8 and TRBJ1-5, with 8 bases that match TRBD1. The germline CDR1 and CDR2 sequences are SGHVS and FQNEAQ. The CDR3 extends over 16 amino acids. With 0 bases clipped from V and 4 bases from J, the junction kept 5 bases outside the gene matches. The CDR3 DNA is TGTGCCAGCAGCTTAGCGACAGGGGTGGTGAATCAGCCCCAGCATTTT. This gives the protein CASSLATGVVNQPQHF.

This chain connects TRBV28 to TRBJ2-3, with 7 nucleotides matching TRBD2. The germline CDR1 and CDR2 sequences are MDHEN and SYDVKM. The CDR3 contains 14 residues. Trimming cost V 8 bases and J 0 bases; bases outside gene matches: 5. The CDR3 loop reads CASESSGSTDTQYF. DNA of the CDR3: TGTGCCAGCGAATCTAGCGGAAGCACAGATACGCAGTATTTT.

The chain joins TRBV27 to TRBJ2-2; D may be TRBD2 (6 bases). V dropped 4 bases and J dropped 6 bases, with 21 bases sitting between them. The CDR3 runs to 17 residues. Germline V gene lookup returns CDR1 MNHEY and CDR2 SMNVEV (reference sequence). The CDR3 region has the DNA TGTGCCAGCAGTTCCTCCCGGGACTCTACTCCTTCCGGGGAGCTGTTTTTT. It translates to CASSSSRDSTPSGELFF.

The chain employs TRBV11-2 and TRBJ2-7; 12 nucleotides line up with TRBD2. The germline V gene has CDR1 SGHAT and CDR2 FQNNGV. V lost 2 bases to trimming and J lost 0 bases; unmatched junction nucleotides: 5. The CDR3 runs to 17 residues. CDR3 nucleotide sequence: TGTGCCAGCAGCTTAACTAGCGGGGGGCCGAGCTCCTACGAGCAGTACTTC. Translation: CASSLTSGGPSSYEQYF.

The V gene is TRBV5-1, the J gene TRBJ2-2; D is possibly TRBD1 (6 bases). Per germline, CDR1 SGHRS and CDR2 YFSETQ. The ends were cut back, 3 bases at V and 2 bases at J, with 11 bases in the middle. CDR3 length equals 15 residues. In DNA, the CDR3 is TGCGCCAGCAGCTCAGCAGGGGACAACACCGGGGAGCTGTTTTTT. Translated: CASSSAGDNTGELFF.

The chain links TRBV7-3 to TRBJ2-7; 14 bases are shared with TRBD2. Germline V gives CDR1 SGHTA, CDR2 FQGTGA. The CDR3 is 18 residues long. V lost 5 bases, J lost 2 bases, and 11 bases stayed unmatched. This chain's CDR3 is CASSPQPGLAGGAYEQYF. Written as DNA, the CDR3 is TGTGCCAGCAGCCCACAACCCGGACTAGCGGGGGGAGCCTACGAGCAGTACTTC.

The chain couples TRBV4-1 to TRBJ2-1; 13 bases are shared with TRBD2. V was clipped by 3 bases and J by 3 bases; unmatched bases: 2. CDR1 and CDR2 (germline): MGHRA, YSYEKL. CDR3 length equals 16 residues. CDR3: CASSHGLAGDYNEQFF. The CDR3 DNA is TGCGCCAGCAGCCATGGACTAGCGGGGGACTACAATGAGCAGTTCTTC.

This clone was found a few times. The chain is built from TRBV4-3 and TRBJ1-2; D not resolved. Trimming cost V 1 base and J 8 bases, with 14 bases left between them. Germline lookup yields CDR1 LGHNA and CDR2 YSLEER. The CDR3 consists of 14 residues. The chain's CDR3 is CASSQGAGSAGYTF. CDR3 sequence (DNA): TGCGCCAGCAGCCAAGGGGCAGGCTCTGCCGGCTACACCTTC.

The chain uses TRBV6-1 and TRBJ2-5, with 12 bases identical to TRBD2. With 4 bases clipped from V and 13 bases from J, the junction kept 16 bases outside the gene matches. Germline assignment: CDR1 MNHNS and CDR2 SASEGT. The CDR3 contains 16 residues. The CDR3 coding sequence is TGTGCCAGCAGTGGCGGGGCTAGCGGGAGGGCCGGAAGACGGTACTTC. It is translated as CASSGGASGRAGRRYF.

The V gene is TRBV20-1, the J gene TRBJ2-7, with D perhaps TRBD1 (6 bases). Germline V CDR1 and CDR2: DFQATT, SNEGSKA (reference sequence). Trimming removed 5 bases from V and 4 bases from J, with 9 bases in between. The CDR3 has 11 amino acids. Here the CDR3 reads CSAVQGYEQYF. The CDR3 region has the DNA TGCAGTGCTGTACAGGGTTACGAGCAGTACTTC.

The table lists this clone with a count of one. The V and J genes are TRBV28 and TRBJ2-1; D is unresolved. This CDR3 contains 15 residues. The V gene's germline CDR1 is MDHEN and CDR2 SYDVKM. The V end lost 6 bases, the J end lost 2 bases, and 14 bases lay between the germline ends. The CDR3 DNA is TGTGCCAGCAGCGAGAATAGCCTCACCTACAATGAGCAGTTCTTC. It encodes CASSENSLTYNEQFF.

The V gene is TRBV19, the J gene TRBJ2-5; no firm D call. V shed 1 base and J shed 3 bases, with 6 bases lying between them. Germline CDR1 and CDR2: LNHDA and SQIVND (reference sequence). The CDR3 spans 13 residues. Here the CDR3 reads CASSIGQKETQYF. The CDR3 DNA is TGTGCCAGTAGTATAGGCCAGAAAGAGACCCAGTACTTC.

CDR3 in DNA: TGTGCCAGCAGCCAATCGACAGGGGGCTTCTACGAGCAGTACTTC. It is translated as CASSQSTGGFYEQYF. The chain recombines TRBV4-2 with TRBJ2-7; 10 positions agree with TRBD1. CDR1 is LGHNA and CDR2 is YNFKEQ in the germline V gene. After removal of 2 bases from V and 3 bases from J, the junction contained 4 bases not matched to a gene. The CDR3 is made up of 15 amino acids.

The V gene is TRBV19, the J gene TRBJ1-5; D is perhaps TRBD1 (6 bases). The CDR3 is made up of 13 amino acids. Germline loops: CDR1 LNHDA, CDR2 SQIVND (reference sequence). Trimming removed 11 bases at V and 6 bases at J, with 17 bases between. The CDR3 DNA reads TGTGCCGATCGGGCAGGGGCCCGTCAGCCCCAGCATTTT. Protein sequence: CADRAGARQPQHF.

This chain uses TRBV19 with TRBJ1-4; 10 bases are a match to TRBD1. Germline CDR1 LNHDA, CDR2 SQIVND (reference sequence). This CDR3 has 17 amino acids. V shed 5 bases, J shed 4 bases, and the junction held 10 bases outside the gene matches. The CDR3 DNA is TGTGCCAGTAGTTCCGGGACAGGGGCGTCCAATAATGAAAAACTGTTTTTT. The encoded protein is CASSSGTGASNNEKLFF.

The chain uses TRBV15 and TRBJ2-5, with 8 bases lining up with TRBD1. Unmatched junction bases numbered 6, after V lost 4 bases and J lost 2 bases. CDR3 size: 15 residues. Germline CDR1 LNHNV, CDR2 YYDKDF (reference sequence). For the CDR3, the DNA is TGTGCCACCAGCATAAGCCGGGACAGGCAAGAGACCCAGTACTTC. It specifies CATSISRDRQETQYF.

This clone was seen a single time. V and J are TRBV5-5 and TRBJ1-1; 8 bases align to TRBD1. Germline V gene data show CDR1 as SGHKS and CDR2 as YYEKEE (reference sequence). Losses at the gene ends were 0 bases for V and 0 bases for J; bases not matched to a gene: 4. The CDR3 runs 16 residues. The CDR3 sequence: CASSLVSGGMNTEAFF. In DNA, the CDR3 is TGTGCCAGCAGCTTGGTGTCAGGGGGCATGAACACTGAAGCTTTCTTT.

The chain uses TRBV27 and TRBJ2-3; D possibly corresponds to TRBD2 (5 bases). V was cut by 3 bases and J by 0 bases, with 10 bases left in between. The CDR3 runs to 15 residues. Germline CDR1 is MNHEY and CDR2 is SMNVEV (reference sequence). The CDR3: CASSFGLASTDTQYF. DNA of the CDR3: TGTGCCAGCAGTTTCGGTCTAGCTAGCACAGATACGCAGTATTTT.

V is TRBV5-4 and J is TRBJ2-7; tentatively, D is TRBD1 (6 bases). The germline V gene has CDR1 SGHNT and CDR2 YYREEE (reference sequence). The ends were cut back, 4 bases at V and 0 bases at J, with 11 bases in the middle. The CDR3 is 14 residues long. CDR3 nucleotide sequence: TGTGCCAGCAGCAGTACAGGGTCCTCCTACGAGCAGTACTTC. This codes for CASSSTGSSYEQYF.